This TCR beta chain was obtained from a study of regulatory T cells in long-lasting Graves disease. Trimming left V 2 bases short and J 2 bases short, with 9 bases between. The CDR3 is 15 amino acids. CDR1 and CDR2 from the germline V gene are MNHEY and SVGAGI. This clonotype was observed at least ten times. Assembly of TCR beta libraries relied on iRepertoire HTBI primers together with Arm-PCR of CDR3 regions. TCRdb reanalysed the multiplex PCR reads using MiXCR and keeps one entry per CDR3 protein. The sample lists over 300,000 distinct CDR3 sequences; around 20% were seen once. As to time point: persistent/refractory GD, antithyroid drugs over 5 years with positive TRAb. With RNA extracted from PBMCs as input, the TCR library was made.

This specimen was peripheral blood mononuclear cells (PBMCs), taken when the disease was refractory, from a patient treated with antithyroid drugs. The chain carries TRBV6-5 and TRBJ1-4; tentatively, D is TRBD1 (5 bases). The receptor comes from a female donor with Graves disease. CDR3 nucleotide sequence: TGTGCCAGCAGTTACGTCCGGGGGACTAATGAAAAACTGTTTTTT. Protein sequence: CASSYVRGTNEKLFF.